This T cell receptor (beta chain) was captured by sequencing in a study of technical replicates of blood from a handful of donors. This clone was seen a single time. Using immunoSEQ multiplex PCR, the repertoire was profiled, and TCRdb retains in-frame clones only, with some absent. The sample carries 50,000 to 80,000 clones, approximately 87% recorded once. The CDR3 totals 15 residues. V was pared by 5 bases and J by 7 bases, with 12 bases of the junction left unmatched. CDR1 and CDR2 from the germline V gene are SGHDT and YYEEEE. The V gene is TRBV5-6, the J gene TRBJ2-7; 10 bases are shared with TRBD1. The receptor was derived from a human donor in good health. Some clones in this sample may be carry-over from other donors' samples. The material sequenced was PBMCs. The CDR3 reads CASSPRDRGLREQYF. Written as DNA, the CDR3 is TGTGCCAGCAGTCCCCGGGACAGGGGACTTAGGGAGCAGTACTTC.